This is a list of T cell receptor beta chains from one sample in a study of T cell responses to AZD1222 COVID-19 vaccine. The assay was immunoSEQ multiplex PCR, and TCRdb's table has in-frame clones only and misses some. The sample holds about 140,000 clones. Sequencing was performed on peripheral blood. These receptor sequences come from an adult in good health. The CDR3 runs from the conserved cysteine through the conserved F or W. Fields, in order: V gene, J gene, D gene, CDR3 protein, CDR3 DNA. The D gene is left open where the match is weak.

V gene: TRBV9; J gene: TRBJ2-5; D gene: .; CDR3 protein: CASSVAAGETQYF; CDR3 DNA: TGTGCCAGCAGCGTAGCGGCGGGAGAGACCCAGTACTTC
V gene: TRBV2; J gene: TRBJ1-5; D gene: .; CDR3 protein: CASTRANSNQPQHF; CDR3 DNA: TGTGCCAGCACCAGGGCTAATAGCAATCAGCCCCAGCATTTT
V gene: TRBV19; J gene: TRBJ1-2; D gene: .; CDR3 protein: CASTTGGRAVYGYTF; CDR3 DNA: TGTGCCAGTACCACAGGCGGTAGGGCGGTCTATGGCTACACCTTC
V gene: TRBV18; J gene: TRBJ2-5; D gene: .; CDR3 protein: CASSQENWPGHPQETQYF; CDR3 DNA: TGTGCCAGCTCCCAGGAGAACTGGCCGGGACACCCCCAAGAGACCCAGTACTTC
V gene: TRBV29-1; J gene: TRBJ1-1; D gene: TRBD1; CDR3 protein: CSVEGTGGGTEAFF; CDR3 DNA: TGCAGCGTTGAAGGGACAGGGGGCGGGACTGAAGCTTTCTTT
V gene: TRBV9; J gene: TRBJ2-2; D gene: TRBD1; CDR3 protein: CASSVAAGSGQGYTGELFF; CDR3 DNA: TGTGCCAGCAGCGTAGCGGCTGGTTCGGGACAGGGGTACACCGGGGAGCTGTTTTTT
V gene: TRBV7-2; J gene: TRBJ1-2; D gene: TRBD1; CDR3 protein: CASSLARTGAGGYTF; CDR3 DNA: TGTGCCAGCAGCTTAGCCCGGACAGGGGCGGGGGGCTACACCTTC
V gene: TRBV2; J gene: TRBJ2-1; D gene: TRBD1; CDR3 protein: CASRPTRQGSRYNEQFF; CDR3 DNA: TGTGCCAGCAGACCCACCCGACAGGGGTCACGCTACAATGAGCAGTTCTTC
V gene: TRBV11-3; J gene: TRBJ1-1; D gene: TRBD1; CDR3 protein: CASSTGTGTSREAFF; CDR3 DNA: TGTGCCAGCAGCACCGGGACAGGGACATCGAGAGAAGCTTTCTTT
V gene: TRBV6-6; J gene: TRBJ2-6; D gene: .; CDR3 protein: CASRSRDNSGANVLTF; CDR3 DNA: TGTGCCAGCAGGAGCCGGGACAACTCTGGGGCCAACGTCCTGACTTTC
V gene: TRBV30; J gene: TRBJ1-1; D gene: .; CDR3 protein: CACCGNLNTEAFF; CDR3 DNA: TGTGCCTGTTGCGGGAACTTGAACACTGAAGCTTTCTTT
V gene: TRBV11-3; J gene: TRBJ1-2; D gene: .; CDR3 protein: CASSPSLGAIYGYTF; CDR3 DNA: TGTGCCAGCAGCCCATCCTTAGGGGCCATTTATGGCTACACCTTC
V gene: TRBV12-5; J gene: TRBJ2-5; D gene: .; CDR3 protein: CASGLDRLRTQYF; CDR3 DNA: TGTGCTAGTGGTCTCGACCGCCTCCGGACCCAGTACTTC
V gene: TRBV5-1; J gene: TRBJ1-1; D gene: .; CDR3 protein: CASSTQWGLVAFF; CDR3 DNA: TGCGCCAGCAGTACACAGTGGGGGCTTGTGGCTTTCTTT
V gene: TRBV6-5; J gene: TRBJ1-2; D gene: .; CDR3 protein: CASSYPGQGNYGYTF; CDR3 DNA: TGTGCCAGCAGTTACCCCGGGCAGGGTAACTATGGCTACACCTTC
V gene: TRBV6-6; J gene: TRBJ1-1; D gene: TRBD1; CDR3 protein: CASSYGDRGSTEAFF; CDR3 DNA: TGTGCCAGCAGTTACGGGGACAGAGGGAGCACTGAAGCTTTCTTT
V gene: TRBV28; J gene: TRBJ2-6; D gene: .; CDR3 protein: CASRSGGSGANVLTF; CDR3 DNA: TGTGCCAGCAGGAGTGGGGGTTCTGGGGCCAACGTCCTGACTTTC
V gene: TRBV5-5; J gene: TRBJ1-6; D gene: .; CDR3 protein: CASSPVGDAPLHF; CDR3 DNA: TGTGCCAGCAGCCCTGTGGGGGACGCACCCCTCCACTTT
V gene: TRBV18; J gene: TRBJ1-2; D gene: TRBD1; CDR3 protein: CASSPGTENGYTF; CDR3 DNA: TGTGCCAGCTCACCGGGGACAGAAAATGGCTACACCTTC
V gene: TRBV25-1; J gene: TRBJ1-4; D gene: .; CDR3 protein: CASPREKLFF; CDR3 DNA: TGTGCCAGCCCCCGGGAAAAACTGTTTTTT
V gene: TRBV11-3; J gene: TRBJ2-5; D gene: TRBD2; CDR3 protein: CASSPEEPLAGGLQETQYF; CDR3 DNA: TGTGCCAGCAGCCCGGAGGAGCCCTTAGCGGGGGGCCTCCAAGAGACCCAGTACTTC
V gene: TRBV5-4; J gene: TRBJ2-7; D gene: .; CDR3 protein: CASSFLDRGSYEQYF; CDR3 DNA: TGTGCCAGCAGCTTTCTCGATCGGGGGTCCTACGAGCAGTACTTC
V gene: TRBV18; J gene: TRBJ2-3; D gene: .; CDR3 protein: CASSLGITDTQYF; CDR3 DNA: TGTGCCAGCTCACTTGGTATCACAGATACGCAGTATTTT
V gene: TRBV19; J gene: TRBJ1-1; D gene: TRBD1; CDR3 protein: CASSIPGGPNTEAFF; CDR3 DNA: TGTGCCAGTAGTATTCCAGGGGGTCCCAACACTGAAGCTTTCTTT
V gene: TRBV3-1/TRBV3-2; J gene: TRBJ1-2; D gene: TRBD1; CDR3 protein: CASSRQDRGSGYTF; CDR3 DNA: TGTGCCAGCAGCCGCCAGGACAGGGGTAGCGGCTACACCTTC
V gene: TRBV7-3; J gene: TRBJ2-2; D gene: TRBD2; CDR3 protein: CASTKGGGLAGGPTGELFF; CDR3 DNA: TGTGCCAGCACCAAGGGCGGAGGACTAGCGGGGGGGCCCACCGGGGAGCTGTTTTTT
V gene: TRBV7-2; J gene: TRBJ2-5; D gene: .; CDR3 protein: CASSLVEGLVGAQYF; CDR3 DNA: TGTGCCAGCAGCTTAGTAGAGGGCCTGGTCGGGGCCCAGTACTTC
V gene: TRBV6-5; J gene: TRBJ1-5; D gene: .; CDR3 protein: CASSYGGGWDQPQHF; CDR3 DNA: TGTGCCAGCAGTTACGGGGGGGGCTGGGATCAGCCCCAGCATTTT
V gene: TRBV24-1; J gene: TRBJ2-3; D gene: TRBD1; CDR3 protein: CATSDPDRSTDTQYF; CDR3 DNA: TGTGCCACCAGTGACCCGGACAGGAGCACAGATACGCAGTATTTT
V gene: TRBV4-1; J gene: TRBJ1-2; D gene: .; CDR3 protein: CASTPTGSDGYTF; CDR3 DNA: TGCGCCAGCACCCCTACAGGATCTGACGGCTACACCTTC
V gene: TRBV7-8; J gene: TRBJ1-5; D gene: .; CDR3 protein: CASSLAVKGQPQHF; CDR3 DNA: TGTGCCAGCAGCTTAGCGGTAAAAGGGCAGCCCCAGCATTTT
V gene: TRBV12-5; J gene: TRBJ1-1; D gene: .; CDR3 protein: CASGLAGRTEAFF; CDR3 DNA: TGTGCTAGTGGTTTGGCAGGGAGGACTGAAGCTTTCTTT
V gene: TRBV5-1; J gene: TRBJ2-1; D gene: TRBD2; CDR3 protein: CASSAELAGGRNEQFF; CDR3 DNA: TGCGCCAGCAGCGCCGAACTAGCGGGGGGGCGAAATGAGCAGTTCTTC
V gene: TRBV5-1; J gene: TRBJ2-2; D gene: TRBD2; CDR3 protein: CASSLRGQVGLAGGTGELFF; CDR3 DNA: TGCGCCAGCAGCTTGAGGGGACAGGTCGGACTAGCGGGCGGCACCGGGGAGCTGTTTTTT
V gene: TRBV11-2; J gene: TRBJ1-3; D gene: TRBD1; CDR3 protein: CASSSLRGTGNTIYF; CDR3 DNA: TGTGCCAGCAGCTCTCTCAGGGGGACTGGAAACACCATATATTTT
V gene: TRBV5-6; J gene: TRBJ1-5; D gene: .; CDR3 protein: CASSLRGNQPQHF; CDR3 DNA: TGTGCCAGCAGCTTGAGGGGCAATCAGCCCCAGCATTTT
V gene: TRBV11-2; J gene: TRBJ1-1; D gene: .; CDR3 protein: CASSLGRGKEAFF; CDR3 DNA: TGTGCCAGCAGCCTCGGGAGGGGCAAGGAAGCTTTCTTT
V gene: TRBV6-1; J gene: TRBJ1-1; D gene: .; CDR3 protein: CASSDSGRAEPEAFF; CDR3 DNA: TGTGCCAGCAGTGATTCGGGCAGGGCGGAGCCTGAAGCTTTCTTT
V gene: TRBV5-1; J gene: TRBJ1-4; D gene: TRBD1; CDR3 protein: CATMSGDRGDEKLFF; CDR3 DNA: TGCGCCACCATGAGTGGCGACAGGGGAGATGAAAAACTGTTTTTT
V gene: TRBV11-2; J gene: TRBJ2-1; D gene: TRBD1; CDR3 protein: CASSLQGAFYNEQFF; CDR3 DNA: TGTGCCAGCAGCCTCCAGGGGGCCTTCTACAATGAGCAGTTCTTC
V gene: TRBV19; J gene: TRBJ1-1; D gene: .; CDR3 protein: CASRFLNTEAFF; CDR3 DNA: TGTGCCAGTAGATTTCTGAACACTGAAGCTTTCTTT
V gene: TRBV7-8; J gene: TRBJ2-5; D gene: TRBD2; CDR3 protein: CASSPAAGGPETQYF; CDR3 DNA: TGTGCCAGCAGCCCAGCAGCGGGGGGGCCGGAGACCCAGTACTTC